This record looks at one T cell receptor (beta chain) sequence and its context. Authors' data handling: Amplification of reference gene primers provided the estimated nucleated cell counts. Only in-frame clones appear in the TCRdb table, and some are missing; sequencing was by immunoSEQ multiplex PCR. The D gene and trimming were derived from the DNA, and the V and J assignments and clone size from that table. Of 250,000 to 350,000 clones in the sample, roughly 86% were seen once. This sample stems from a study of blood T cell repertoires in COVID-19. Study in general: Whether acute or convalescent, the COVID-19 samples came from the United States, Italy and Spain.

V was shortened by 0 bases and J by 1 base, with 9 bases between the two germline ends. This CDR3 spans 16 amino acids. Per the germline V gene, CDR1 is MGHRA and CDR2 is YSYEKL. One Seattle source followed patients from active infection through their disease course. V gene TRBV4-1 combines with J gene TRBJ1-4; a possible D gene is TRBD1 (6 bases). Sample: peripheral blood. This sequence originates from a woman in her thirties with COVID-19, enrolled during active disease. The chain's CDR3 is CASSQDPGVTNEKLFF. CDR3 sequence (DNA): TGCGCCAGCAGCCAAGATCCAGGGGTAACTAATGAAAAACTGTTTTTT.